The clone carrying this TCR beta chain was counted a single time. Its matching antigen is unknown. The sample has other DNA sequences that encode this CDR3 too. This sample is part of a study of shared clonotypes between healthy human individuals. Study-level findings and limits: Richness estimates generally favored naive over memory subsets.

Germline values: CDR1 SNHLY, CDR2 FYNNEI. V dropped 9 bases and J dropped 0 bases, with 11 bases sitting between them. The CDR3 sequence is 13 residues long. Authors' analysis steps: There were no quality scores in the junction-only immunoSEQ sequences, so filtering differed. The protocol was immunoSEQ multiplex PCR, while the TCRdb copy is restricted to in-frame clones and leaves out a portion. That table furnishes V, J and clone size, whereas the DNA furnished D and trimming. The sample comprises a few million clones, approximately 96% of which are singletons, and 0.1% to 0.15% rests with the top ten. None of the donors, who were healthy HIV-negative adults, had recently had acute infections or vaccinations. Naive CD45RA+ and memory CD45RA-negative subsets were split from CD4+ cells.

The specimen was naive CD4+ T cells sorted from blood. Subset specified: CD45RA+ positively selected. The source of this sequence is a man aged 18-30 years in good health. The rearrangement uses TRBV2 and TRBJ1-1; no firm D call. In nucleotides, the CDR3 is TGTGCCAGTAACGGACGGATGAACACTGAAGCTTTCTTT. Translation: CASNGRMNTEAFF.